The rows below give T cell receptor beta chains drawn from one sample of a study of blood T cell repertoires in COVID-19. Sequenced by immunoSEQ multiplex PCR; TCRdb stores in-frame clones only, minus some. The table includes about 59,000 clones, less than 90% detected once. Sequenced: peripheral blood. These receptors were taken from an elderly man in a cohort sampled during active COVID-19. Both conserved end residues are part of each CDR3. Fields, in order: CDR3 DNA, CDR3 protein, V gene, D gene, clone size, J gene. D genes are given only for firm matches. The listing skips clone size in some rows; elsewhere it reads once, few, many or a size class.

TGTGCCATCAGACCGGACAGGAGCTCTAACTATGGCTACACCTTC CAIRPDRSSNYGYTF TRBV10-3 TRBD1 NA TRBJ1-2
TGTGCCAGCCGCTTACTCGAGCAGTACTTC CASRLLEQYF TRBV27 NA NA TRBJ2-7
TGTGCCAGTAGCCAAGGGGGCGGCAATCAGCCCCAGCATTTT CASSQGGGNQPQHF TRBV19 TRBD1 few TRBJ1-5
TGTGCAGACGCTGGGCAGGGGGCGGAAGAGCAGTACTTC CADAGQGAEEQYF TRBV19 TRBD1 NA TRBJ2-7
TGTGCCAGCAGCGTAGGAACAGGGGGGTTCGAAGAGACCCAGTACTTC CASSVGTGGFEETQYF TRBV9 TRBD1 NA TRBJ2-5
TGTGCCAGCAGCCAAAGGGGGGACAGGGAGACTGAAGCTTTCTTT CASSQRGDRETEAFF TRBV2 TRBD1 NA TRBJ1-1
TGTGCCAGCTCACCAGCGGTAACAGGCGCGAATGAAAAACTGTTTTTT CASSPAVTGANEKLFF TRBV18 NA few TRBJ1-4
TGTGCCAGCAGTTTCACCGGGACTAAAGCTGGAAACACCATATATTTT CASSFTGTKAGNTIYF TRBV6-5 NA NA TRBJ1-3
TGTGCCAGCAGTGTTGGGGGGGGTGAAGATACGCAGTATTTT CASSVGGGEDTQYF TRBV2 TRBD2 NA TRBJ2-3
TGTGCCAGCAGCCTTTGGACAGGGAGGGATGGCTACACCTTC CASSLWTGRDGYTF TRBV5-4 TRBD1 few TRBJ1-2
TGTGCCAGCAGTTCCTCCGGGACAATAAACTCACCCCTCCACTTT CASSSSGTINSPLHF TRBV28 NA NA TRBJ1-6
TGTGCCAGCAGCGCCGCAGACAGTGCAACTAATGAAAAACTGTTTTTT CASSAADSATNEKLFF TRBV7-8 NA NA TRBJ1-4
TGTGCCAGCAGCTTGGGTCTCTCAGGGGCCCTCGGGCGGGCTTTCTTT CASSLGLSGALGRAFF TRBV5-6 NA NA TRBJ1-1
TGTGCCAGCAGTTTGACAGACTATGGCTACACCTTC CASSLTDYGYTF TRBV12-3/TRBV12-4 NA NA TRBJ1-2
TGTGCCAGCAGCCATAACAGGGGGCAGGAAGGTACGCAGTATTTT CASSHNRGQEGTQYF TRBV7-9 TRBD1 NA TRBJ2-3
TGTGCCAGCAGCTTAGCGGGTAGCCTAAAGAGTGAGTTCTTC CASSLAGSLKSEFF TRBV11-1 NA NA TRBJ2-1
TGTGCCAGCACCACAGGGACGGCCTCAGTTACTGAGCAGTTCTTC CASTTGTASVTEQFF TRBV3-1/TRBV3-2 NA NA TRBJ2-1
TGTGCCAGTAGTACCGAACAGGGGGTGGGCAATCAGCCCCAGCATTTT CASSTEQGVGNQPQHF TRBV19 TRBD1 NA TRBJ1-5
TGTGCCAGCAGCTTAACCCCCGGGACAGACTACGAGCAGTACTTC CASSLTPGTDYEQYF TRBV6-5 TRBD1 NA TRBJ2-7
TGTGCCATCAACGCAGGGGCAGGAACTGAAGCTTTCTTT CAINAGAGTEAFF TRBV10-3 NA NA TRBJ1-1
TGTGCCAGCTCCCTGCCTGGGGGCGCGGGAGTGACCAAAAACATTCAGTACTTC CASSLPGGAGVTKNIQYF TRBV18 NA NA TRBJ2-4
TGTGCCACCATGGAGGGCCGGACAGATACGCAGTATTTT CATMEGRTDTQYF TRBV27 NA NA TRBJ2-3
TGCAGTGCTAGTTACAACAGGGTCAGCAATTCACCCCTCCACTTT CSASYNRVSNSPLHF TRBV20-1 NA NA TRBJ1-6
TGTGCCAGCAGTGAAGACGGGAGGGGGACTGAAGCTTTCTTT CASSEDGRGTEAFF TRBV2 NA NA TRBJ1-1
TGTGCCAGCAGAAAACAGGCCGACTATGGCTACACCTTC CASRKQADYGYTF TRBV5-4 NA few TRBJ1-2
TGTGCCAGCAGCAGCCAGGGATTAGTCTCCTACAATGAGCAGTTCTTC CASSSQGLVSYNEQFF TRBV7-2 NA NA TRBJ2-1
TGTGCCAGTAGGGGCTTACAGGGGCCCCTCCACTTT CASRGLQGPLHF TRBV19 TRBD1 NA TRBJ1-6
TGTGCCAGCAGCGATCAGGGGGCGTGGGGCTACACCTTC CASSDQGAWGYTF TRBV3-1/TRBV3-2 TRBD1 NA TRBJ1-2
TGTGCCAGCAGTTTTAGTGGTTCCTACGAGCAGTACTTC CASSFSGSYEQYF TRBV27 NA NA TRBJ2-7
TGTGCCAGCAGACCGGACAGGGCGGGCTATGGCTACACCTTC CASRPDRAGYGYTF TRBV5-4 TRBD1 NA TRBJ1-2
TGTGCCAGTAGTATGGACCGAACCGGGGGCACCGGGGAGCTGTTTTTT CASSMDRTGGTGELFF TRBV19 NA NA TRBJ2-2
TGTGCCAGCAGCTTCGGGACTAGCGGGACCCCGGGCTCCTACGAGCAGTACTTC CASSFGTSGTPGSYEQYF TRBV5-6 TRBD2 NA TRBJ2-7
TGTGCCAGCAGCGAAACACAGGGTACTGGAAACACCATATATTTT CASSETQGTGNTIYF TRBV9 NA few TRBJ1-3
TGTGCCAGCAGCCTTTATTCCGGGACAGGCTCTGGAAACACCATATATTTT CASSLYSGTGSGNTIYF TRBV7-2 TRBD1 few TRBJ1-3
TGTGCCAGCAGCCTCGACAGGGGAAAAAATCAGCCCCAGCATTTT CASSLDRGKNQPQHF TRBV7-2 TRBD1 NA TRBJ1-5
TGTGCCAGCAGCTTACTGGGACTACCTTACAATGAGCAGTTCTTC CASSLLGLPYNEQFF TRBV7-2 TRBD2 few TRBJ2-1
TGTGCCAGCAGCGACGTCACAGGGTCAAATACGCAGTATTTT CASSDVTGSNTQYF TRBV9 NA NA TRBJ2-3
TGCGCCAGCAGCTTGGTGGGGGCTAACACTGAAGCTTTCTTT CASSLVGANTEAFF TRBV5-1 NA NA TRBJ1-1
TGCGCCAGCAGTGCTGACCAGGGTTACGGCTACACCTTC CASSADQGYGYTF TRBV10-2 NA once TRBJ1-2
TGTGCCAGCAGCTTAGCGGCGGGAGGGAGGGCAGATACGCAGTATTTT CASSLAAGGRADTQYF TRBV7-9 TRBD2 NA TRBJ2-3
TGTGCCAGCAGTTTAATACAGGGGGCTGGCTACACCTTC CASSLIQGAGYTF TRBV12-3/TRBV12-4 TRBD1 NA TRBJ1-2
TGTGCCAGCAGTGATTTTCCTAGCGGGGTAGAGACCCAGTACTTC CASSDFPSGVETQYF TRBV25-1 TRBD2 once TRBJ2-5
TGTGCCAGCAGCGCCGGGACATCAAACACCGGGGAGCTGTTTTTT CASSAGTSNTGELFF TRBV9 NA NA TRBJ2-2
TGTGCCAGCAGTTTATCCAGGGGCCTGGGCTACGAGCAGTACTTC CASSLSRGLGYEQYF TRBV27 NA NA TRBJ2-7
TGTGCCAGCAGCCTCTTGGGGGCTAGGGGGCAGTTCTTC CASSLLGARGQFF TRBV5-4 NA NA TRBJ2-1
TGTGCCAGTAGTACGGGACAGAACAATCAGCCCCAGCATTTT CASSTGQNNQPQHF TRBV19 TRBD1 NA TRBJ1-5
TGTGCCAGTAGTCCGACCCCGGGACAGGGGGGCTACACCTTC CASSPTPGQGGYTF TRBV19 TRBD1 NA TRBJ1-2
TGCAGTGCTAGTGGGGCAGGGGGGAAGAACGAGCAGTACTTC CSASGAGGKNEQYF TRBV20-1 NA once TRBJ2-7
TGTGCCAGCAAGCGACAGGGGGCGAACACCGGGGAGCTGTTTTTT CASKRQGANTGELFF TRBV7-7 TRBD1 NA TRBJ2-2
TGTGCCAGCAGCCAAGATCGGGGTTACGAGCAGTACTTC CASSQDRGYEQYF TRBV4-2 NA NA TRBJ2-7
TGTGCCAGCAGTTTGACAGGGAATCAGCCCCAGCATTTT CASSLTGNQPQHF TRBV12-3/TRBV12-4 TRBD1 NA TRBJ1-5
TGTGCCAGCGGTCTCAGGGGGCGGGAGCCCCAGCATTTT CASGLRGREPQHF TRBV6-5 TRBD1 once TRBJ1-5
TGTGCCAGCAGCGCAATGAACACTGAAGCTTTCTTT CASSAMNTEAFF TRBV9 NA once TRBJ1-1